A selection of T cell receptor beta chains follows, all from one sample in a study of identical twins. MiXCR, run by TCRdb on the 5' RACE reads, gives a single entry per CDR3 protein. The sample has more than 1.5 million distinct CDR3 sequences, about 32% seen once. Sequenced sample: cord blood. Receptors originate from a newborn girl in good health. Each CDR3 is given with its conserved first and last residue. A D gene is named only where the DNA matches it firmly. Clone size is stated in some rows and not others, as once, few, many or a class when expanded.

-,TRBJ2-3,-,TRBV6-5,TGTGCCAGCAGTTACGCCAACCCATCAGATACGCAGTATTTT,CASSYANPSDTQYF
-,TRBJ2-1,few,TRBV6-2/TRBV6-3,TGTGCCAGCAGACAACTGAGGGGCGGGATTGATGAGCAGTTCTTC,CASRQLRGGIDEQFF
-,TRBJ1-5,-,TRBV29-1,TGCAGCGTTCCTGGGGGCTGGGGCCAGCCCCAGCATTTT,CSVPGGWGQPQHF
-,TRBJ2-7,many,TRBV27,TGTGCCAGCAGTTTATCAGGGAATCTCTACGAGCAGTACTTC,CASSLSGNLYEQYF
-,TRBJ2-5,-,TRBV29-1,TGCAGCGTTGAAGCCAGGGTCCGGGAGACCCAGTACTTC,CSVEARVRETQYF
TRBD2,TRBJ2-7,few,TRBV27,TGTGCCAGCAGCCTATTCGGGACTAGCGGGAGGGCTTACGAGCAGTACTTC,CASSLFGTSGRAYEQYF
-,TRBJ2-3,-,TRBV10-1,TGCGCCAGCAGTCGGACTTCATATACGCAGTATTTT,CASSRTSYTQYF
-,TRBJ2-3,-,TRBV9,TGTGCCAGCAGCAAAGACAGGCCCACAGATACGCAGTATTTT,CASSKDRPTDTQYF
TRBD1,TRBJ1-2,few,TRBV9,TGTGCCAGCAGGAGATCGACAGGGGTGGACTATGGCTACACCTTC,CASRRSTGVDYGYTF
-,TRBJ1-1,few,TRBV20-1,TGCAGTGCTAGAACCCAAGGCACTAACACTGAAGCTTTCTTT,CSARTQGTNTEAFF
TRBD1,TRBJ2-7,-,TRBV20-1,TGCAGTGCTCCGGGACCTTGGACAGGGATCCTCTACGAGCAGTACTTC,CSAPGPWTGILYEQYF
TRBD2,TRBJ2-7,-,TRBV2,TGTGCCAGCAGTGTCCCAGCGGGGGTTTCCTACGAGCAGTACTTC,CASSVPAGVSYEQYF
TRBD1,TRBJ2-5,few,TRBV29-1,TGCAGCGTCGCCCGGGACAGAGTTCAAGAGACCCAGTACTTC,CSVARDRVQETQYF
-,TRBJ2-7,-,TRBV5-1,TGCGCCAGCCAACTGGGACCCCAAACCTACGAGCAGTACTTC,CASQLGPQTYEQYF
-,TRBJ2-1,few,TRBV5-5,TGTGCCAGCAGCAGTCAGGAGGGGACCTACAATGAGCAGTTCTTC,CASSSQEGTYNEQFF
-,TRBJ2-7,-,TRBV12-3/TRBV12-4,TGTGCCAGCAGTCCGGACTTCCTCCGTTCCTCCTACGAGCAGTACTTC,CASSPDFLRSSYEQYF
-,TRBJ2-3,many,TRBV28,TGTGCCAGCAGTCCTGACCGCGTTGGAGATACGCAGTATTTT,CASSPDRVGDTQYF
TRBD2,TRBJ2-2,few,TRBV20-1,TGCAGTGCTGCTCGGGACTACGGGGAGCTGTTTTTT,CSAARDYGELFF
-,TRBJ1-5,many,TRBV4-2,TGTGCCAGCAGCCCCGATAGCGGTCAGCCCCAGCATTTT,CASSPDSGQPQHF
-,TRBJ2-7,-,TRBV5-1,TGCGCCAGCAGCTTGGAAGGGGGTGTCTCCTACGAGCAGTACTTC,CASSLEGGVSYEQYF
TRBD2,TRBJ2-7,few,TRBV20-1,TGCAGTGCTAGTGCCGGGACTAGCTACGAGCAGTACTTC,CSASAGTSYEQYF
-,TRBJ2-3,-,TRBV12-3/TRBV12-4,TGTGCCTGCAGTCCGAGCACAGATACGCAGTATTTT,CACSPSTDTQYF
TRBD2,TRBJ2-3,once,TRBV7-8,TGTGCCAGCAGCTTAGACCCATGGCGGGAGTGGGGAGATACGCAGTATTTT,CASSLDPWREWGDTQYF
-,TRBJ1-4,few,TRBV6-5,TGTGCCAGCAGTCCGGAGACAGCAACTAATGAAAAACTGTTTTTT,CASSPETATNEKLFF
-,TRBJ2-5,few,TRBV3-1,TGTGCCAGCAGCCAAGGGTTGTCGGAGGGGGGGACCCAGTACTTC,CASSQGLSEGGTQYF
-,TRBJ2-7,-,TRBV5-4,TGTGCCAGCAGCTTGGGTTCCCAACCCCACGAGCAGTACTTC,CASSLGSQPHEQYF
-,TRBJ2-3,once,TRBV10-3,TGTGCCATCGGGGTAAGAACCACAGATACGCAGTATTTT,CAIGVRTTDTQYF
TRBD1,TRBJ2-1,-,TRBV5-1,TGCGCCAGCAGCTTTCGGACAGGGTACAATGAGCAGTTCTTC,CASSFRTGYNEQFF
-,TRBJ1-2,-,TRBV14,TGTGCCAGCAGCCAAGTCCAGGCCTTCTATGGCTACACCTTC,CASSQVQAFYGYTF
-,TRBJ2-5,few,TRBV6-1,TGTGCCAGCAGTGGGACCCGGAGCCAAGAGACCCAGTACTTC,CASSGTRSQETQYF
TRBD2,TRBJ2-3,-,TRBV20-1,TGCAGTGCTAGGTTCCCGACGGGGGGGCGCGTTCTAAATACGCAGTATTTT,CSARFPTGGRVLNTQYF